A selection of T cell receptor beta chains follows, all from one sample in a study of memory B cells and T cells in multiple sclerosis. Clones were sequenced by immunoSEQ multiplex PCR, and TCRdb holds only the in-frame ones, with some missing. The sample comprises fewer than 15,000 clones, approximately 84% of which are singletons, and about 2.5% rests with the top ten. Their antigens remain unidentified. Source material: PBMCs from blood kept in culture. These receptors were taken from a human donor with multiple sclerosis. The CDR3 runs from the conserved cysteine through the conserved F or W. A D gene is named only where the DNA matches it firmly. For some rows the clone size is stated as once, few or many, or as a class when expanded; others skip it.

>once|NA|TRBV5-4|TRBJ2-7
TGTGCCAGCAGCTTGGGGGCTAAGCGTCAGACCTCCTACGAGCAGTACTTC
CASSLGAKRQTSYEQYF
>few|TRBD1|TRBV23-1|TRBJ2-7
TGCGCCCCCCAACAAAGAACAGGGGGCCTCAACGAGCAGTACTTC
CAPQQRTGGLNEQYF
>NA|TRBD2|TRBV5-1|TRBJ2-1
TGCGCCAGCAGCCAACGGACTAGCGGGAGCGGTAATGAGCAGTTCTTC
CASSQRTSGSGNEQFF
>few|TRBD1|TRBV10-3|TRBJ1-2
TGTGCCATCAGTGAGAGGGAACCGACAGGGATTGATGGCTACACCTTC
CAISEREPTGIDGYTF
>NA|NA|TRBV27|TRBJ2-7
TGTGCCAGCAGTTCGACAGAAATACGCGAGCAGTACTTC
CASSSTEIREQYF
>once|NA|TRBV5-4|TRBJ2-2
TGTGCCAGCAGATTCCGAAACACCGGGGAGCTGTTTTTT
CASRFRNTGELFF
>NA|NA|TRBV30|TRBJ1-1
TGTGCCTGGAGTCCCCAACCGTTACGGAACACTGAAGCTTTCTTT
CAWSPQPLRNTEAFF
>once|TRBD1|TRBV5-4|TRBJ2-7
TGTGCCAGCAGCTTGGGGTTTGGGACAGCCTACGAGCAGTACTTC
CASSLGFGTAYEQYF
>NA|NA|TRBV6-1|TRBJ2-3
TGTGCCAGCAGTGAAGTGCGGGGGACAGGATTCACAGATACGCAGTATTTT
CASSEVRGTGFTDTQYF
>few|TRBD1|TRBV4-2|TRBJ2-7
TGTGCCAGCAGCCTGGGACAGGGGCTGCACGAGCAGTACTTC
CASSLGQGLHEQYF
>NA|NA|TRBV2|TRBJ1-1
TGTGCCAGCAAGATGACTCAGGGTTTTCCTGAAGCTTTCTTT
CASKMTQGFPEAFF
>NA|NA|TRBV5-4|TRBJ2-1
TGTGCCAGCAGCTTGTCTTCTAGTTTGAATGAGCAGTTCTTC
CASSLSSSLNEQFF
>NA|NA|TRBV5-1|TRBJ2-1
TGCGCCAGCAGAGTTGGGACAATGGTGGTCAATGAGCAGTTCTTC
CASRVGTMVVNEQFF
>few|NA|TRBV21-1|TRBJ2-7
TGTGCCAGCAGCAACCTAGCGGGATCCTACGAGCAGTACTTC
CASSNLAGSYEQYF
>NA|NA|TRBV15|TRBJ2-7
TGTGCCACCAGCAGGGCCCGGGACTTAGCCTCCGAGCAGTACTTC
CATSRARDLASEQYF
>NA|NA|TRBV10-3|TRBJ1-1
TGTGCCATCAGAGGGCGGGAGGACACTGAAGCTTTCTTT
CAIRGREDTEAFF
>NA|NA|TRBV6-5|TRBJ1-1
TGTGCCAGCAGTTACTCCGATACAGTGGGCACTGAAGCTTTCTTT
CASSYSDTVGTEAFF
>NA|TRBD2|TRBV5-1|TRBJ2-1
TGCGCCAGCAGCGCGGGACTAGCGGGTCACAATGAGCAGTTCTTC
CASSAGLAGHNEQFF
>NA|NA|TRBV2|TRBJ2-6
TGTGCCAGCAGGTGGACCTCCACCTTACTCTCTGGGGCCAACGTCCTGACTTTC
CASRWTSTLLSGANVLTF
>NA|TRBD1|TRBV28|TRBJ1-5
TGTGCCAGCAGAACCTTCAGGGGGGAGCGACAGCCCCAGCATTTT
CASRTFRGERQPQHF
>once|TRBD2|TRBV2|TRBJ2-3
TGTGCCAGCAGTGTCCGACTAGCGGGGGATTTCACAGATACGCAGTATTTT
CASSVRLAGDFTDTQYF
>NA|NA|TRBV6-5|TRBJ1-6
TGTGCCAGCAGTTACTCGAGGGATTCACCCCTCCACTTT
CASSYSRDSPLHF
>NA|TRBD1|TRBV5-1|TRBJ1-1
TGCGCCAGCAGCCTACAGCAACCGACAGGGGCAAAAGCTTTCTTT
CASSLQQPTGAKAFF
>NA|TRBD2|TRBV18|TRBJ2-1
TGTGCCAGCTCACCGGTCCTAGCGGGGGACAATGAGCAGTTCTTC
CASSPVLAGDNEQFF
>NA|NA|TRBV4-2|TRBJ1-5
TGTGCCAGCAGCTTGAGCACGGACTTTTTTAGCAATCAGCCCCAGCATTTT
CASSLSTDFFSNQPQHF
>NA|NA|TRBV2|TRBJ2-2
TGTGCCAGCAGGGGGGTCAGCTCGAACACCGGGGAGCTGTTTTTT
CASRGVSSNTGELFF
>NA|NA|TRBV7-8|TRBJ2-1
TGTGCCAGCAGCTTAGCGTTCAGGTCCGACAATGAGCAGTTCTTC
CASSLAFRSDNEQFF
>NA|NA|TRBV4-1|TRBJ2-7
TGCGCCAGCAGCCAAGTTTCCGGACTAGGGGGCTACGAGCAGTACTTC
CASSQVSGLGGYEQYF
>NA|NA|TRBV11-2|TRBJ2-3
TGTGCCAGCAGCTTGCGGGGGCCGTACACAGATACGCAGTATTTT
CASSLRGPYTDTQYF
>NA|NA|TRBV7-2|TRBJ2-3
TGTGCCACTCGGAGGGGGGGGCTCCGCACAGATACGCAGTATTTT
CATRRGGLRTDTQYF
>once|NA|TRBV5-4|TRBJ2-3
TGTGCCAGCAGCTTGGACCAGTCCTCCACAGATATGCAGTATTTT
CASSLDQSSTDMQYF
>NA|TRBD1|TRBV5-1|TRBJ2-7
TGCGCCAGCAGTGTGGGACAGGCCTACGAGCAGTACTTC
CASSVGQAYEQYF
>NA|NA|TRBV27|TRBJ2-2
TGTGCCAGCCGGCGGAACACCGGGGAGCTGTTTTTT
CASRRNTGELFF
>NA|TRBD2|TRBV6-5|TRBJ2-5
TGTGCCAGCAGTTGGGGAGGGACGGCCGGAGAGACCCAGTACTTC
CASSWGGTAGETQYF
>NA|NA|TRBV6-1|TRBJ2-7
TGTGCCAGCAGAGGGACCTTGACCTACGAGCAGTACTTC
CASRGTLTYEQYF
>NA|TRBD2|TRBV5-1|TRBJ2-3
TGCGCCAGCAGTTTGAGGGGACTAGCGACAGATACGCAGTATTTT
CASSLRGLATDTQYF
>once|TRBD1|TRBV25-1|TRBJ1-4
TGTGCCAGCACGCCGGGACAGCGGTATAGAACTAATGAAAAACTGTTTTTT
CASTPGQRYRTNEKLFF
>NA|TRBD2|TRBV9|TRBJ2-5
TGTGCCAGCAGCGGCACTAGCGGGAGTGGAGAGACCCAGTACTTC
CASSGTSGSGETQYF
>few|TRBD1|TRBV6-6|TRBJ1-5
TGTGCCAGCAGTTACTCGATGACAGGGGGACACCAGCCCCAGCATTTT
CASSYSMTGGHQPQHF
>NA|NA|TRBV5-1|TRBJ2-7
TGCGCCAGCAGCACTACGCTTGGAAGTGGGGACGAGCAGTACTTC
CASSTTLGSGDEQYF
>NA|NA|TRBV18|TRBJ2-1
TGTGCCAGCTCACCGGGTCGGGACAATGAGCAGTTCTTC
CASSPGRDNEQFF
>once|NA|TRBV29-1|TRBJ2-7
TGCAGCGTACGGGACTCCGCCCGAGAAGAGCAGTACTTC
CSVRDSAREEQYF
>NA|NA|TRBV6-4|TRBJ1-2
TGTGCCAGCAGTGACGGGCAGGCCGGGGGCTACACCTTC
CASSDGQAGGYTF
>once|TRBD2|TRBV28|TRBJ2-7
TGTGCCAGCAGTTTAGGACTAGCGGGAGGGCCGAACGAGCAGTACTTC
CASSLGLAGGPNEQYF
>NA|NA|TRBV19|TRBJ2-5
TGTGCCAGTAGTATAGATCAGGGTTTCGGGGAGACCCAGTACTTC
CASSIDQGFGETQYF